One sample yielded the 16 T cell receptor beta chains listed below, sequenced in a study of identical twins. TCRdb reanalysed the 5' RACE reads using MiXCR and keeps one entry per CDR3 protein. The sample holds 450,000 or so distinct CDR3 sequences; over 12% are singletons and the top ten take 0.4% to 0.55%. These data also featured in a second study, about yellow fever vaccine responses in identical twins.

The specimen sequenced was CD4+ T cells sorted from blood. These receptors were obtained from a young woman in good health.

The table lists this clonotype with a few counts. The rearrangement uses TRBV6-2 or TRBV6-3 and TRBJ2-7; 8 bases fit TRBD1. The length of the CDR3 is 14 residues. Germline V gene sequence: CDR1 MNHEY, CDR2 SVGEGT. J lost 1 base, V lost 6 bases, and 5 bases had no gene match. The CDR3 loop reads CASRSGGTSYEQYF. CDR3 DNA: TGTGCCAGCAGATCAGGGGGCACGTCCTACGAGCAGTACTTC.

The chain employs TRBV15 and TRBJ2-5; D may correspond to TRBD1 or TRBD2 (5 bases each). The CDR3 runs to 15 residues. V was trimmed by 0 bases and J by 1 base, leaving 9 bases between them. Germline V CDR1 and CDR2: LNHNV, YYDKDF (reference sequence). The CDR3 protein is CATSRDGARQETQYF. The CDR3 DNA reads TGTGCCACCAGCAGAGACGGGGCGCGCCAAGAGACCCAGTACTTC.

This chain uses TRBV7-2 with TRBJ1-1; D perhaps matches TRBD1 (5 bases). With 6 bases removed from V and 5 bases from J, the gap between germline ends came to 16 bases. CDR3 length: 14 amino acids. Germline V gene data show CDR1 as SGHTA and CDR2 as FQGNSA. The CDR3 here is CASSQSRVGTEAFF. The CDR3 nucleotides are TGTGCCAGCAGTCAATCCAGGGTAGGGACTGAAGCTTTCTTT.

This clonotype was seen a handful of times. The chain is built from TRBV28 and TRBJ1-2; D is possibly TRBD1 (5 bases). V lost 6 bases, J lost 4 bases, and 15 bases lay in between. This CDR3 is 14 amino acids long. CDR1 and CDR2 (germline): MDHEN, SYDVKM. The CDR3 loop reads CASRPPGTGYGYTF. CDR3 DNA sequence: TGTGCCAGCAGGCCCCCGGGGACGGGCTATGGCTACACCTTC.

This chain uses TRBV7-2 with TRBJ2-3; maybe TRBD2 (5 bases). V gave up 2 bases and J gave up 0 bases, with 9 bases separating them. CDR1 is SGHTA, CDR2 FQGNSA, per germline. The CDR3 consists of 15 residues. CDR3 region: CASSLMSGSTDTQYF. For the CDR3, the DNA is TGTGCCAGCAGCTTAATGTCGGGGAGCACAGATACGCAGTATTTT.

This clonotype has ten or more counts. The rearrangement links TRBV7-3 to TRBJ2-3; D unclear. V shed 10 bases and J shed 0 bases, with 14 bases lying between them. Germline CDR1 reads SGHTA; CDR2 reads FQGTGA. The CDR3 loop spans 14 amino acids. This chain's CDR3 is CATFLTPSTDTQYF. CDR3 DNA: TGTGCCACCTTTCTAACACCTAGCACAGATACGCAGTATTTT.

This clonotype was counted between two and nine times. The chain has TRBV21-1 and TRBJ2-3; the table's TRBD2 call for D was not verified on the DNA. TRBV21-1 is classified as a pseudogene. This CDR3 is 15 amino acids long. This chain's CDR3 is CASSKVEKGPDTQYF. CDR3 sequence (DNA): TGTGCCAGCAGCAAAGTTGAGAAAGGGCCAGATACGCAGTATTTT.

The J gene is TRBJ2-7, the V gene TRBV11-2, with 7 bases identical to TRBD2. CDR1 is SGHAT and CDR2 is FQNNGV in the germline V gene. The V and J ends lost 5 bases and 1 base, in that order; junction bases with no gene match: 20. CDR3 size: 19 residues. The CDR3 DNA reads as TGTGCCAGCAGCCGATCGGGAGGAACTCGACTTTCGGCGTCCTACGAGCAGTACTTC. Protein product: CASSRSGGTRLSASYEQYF.

The rearrangement joins TRBV5-1 to TRBJ2-2; TRBD1 might be the D (5 bases). Trimming removed 4 bases at V and 1 base at J, with 11 bases between. Germline CDR1 and CDR2: SGHRS and YFSETQ. The CDR3 contains 15 residues. CDR3 region: CASSTDTLNTGELFF. CDR3 nucleotides: TGCGCCAGCAGCACGGACACCCTGAACACCGGGGAGCTGTTTTTT.

In this sample, this clonotype turned up many times. J is TRBJ2-3 and V is TRBV5-1, with D unclear. The ends were cut back, 1 base at V and 4 bases at J, with 10 bases in the middle. This CDR3 has 14 amino acids. Germline CDR1 is SGHRS and CDR2 is YFSETQ. CDR3 in amino acids: CASSLRLAADTQYF. The CDR3 DNA follows: TGCGCCAGCAGCTTGAGGTTAGCCGCAGATACGCAGTATTTT.

The chain recombines TRBV7-2 with TRBJ2-5; D not certain. The V end lost 5 bases, the J end lost 7 bases, and 17 bases lay between the germline ends. This CDR3 comprises 14 residues. Germline values: CDR1 SGHTA, CDR2 FQGNSA. For the CDR3, the DNA is TGTGCCAGCAGCCTAGGGAATCGTCTGGGGACCCAGTACTTC. Protein: CASSLGNRLGTQYF.

This clonotype was found a few times. This rearrangement joins TRBV3-1 to TRBJ2-7; 7 bases align to TRBD1. The V segment lost 2 bases and the J segment 5 bases; nucleotides outside the gene matches: 6. CDR3 size: 14 residues. Looked up from germline, CDR1 is LGHDT and CDR2 is YNNKEL (reference sequence). The CDR3 DNA sequence: TGTGCCAGCAGCCAAATGACAGGGAACCACGAGCAGTACTTC. It translates to CASSQMTGNHEQYF.

This clonotype was recorded only once. This chain uses TRBV23-1 with TRBJ2-2, with 7 bases aligning to TRBD1. TRBV23-1 is known as an ORF, though its function is uncertain. V trimming: 6 bases; J trimming: 3 bases; junction bases outside the gene matches: 4. The CDR3 runs 14 residues. The CDR3 protein is CASRGTAYTGELFF. In nucleotides, the CDR3 is TGCGCCAGCAGAGGGACAGCTTACACCGGGGAGCTGTTTTTT.

At least ten counts were recorded for this clonotype. The chain couples TRBV24-1 to TRBJ1-1, with TRBD1 identical over 8 bases. Germline V CDR1 and CDR2: KGHDR, SFDVKD. CDR3 length: 15 residues. After removal of 5 bases from V and 1 base from J, the junction contained 5 bases not matched to a gene. The CDR3 nucleotides read TGTGCCACCAGTGCCGCGGACAGGGAGAACACTGAAGCTTTCTTT. It yields the protein CATSAADRENTEAFF.

This clonotype was picked up a small number of times. The chain recombines TRBV28 with TRBJ1-1; no firm D call. This CDR3 comprises 15 residues. Germline V gives CDR1 MDHEN, CDR2 SYDVKM. The V end was cut by 5 bases, the J end by 10 bases, with 23 bases between. The CDR3 sequence is CASSLTGPARTRAFF. For the CDR3, the DNA is TGTGCCAGCAGTCTAACCGGGCCGGCGAGGACGCGAGCTTTCTTT. The complete variable domain, with remaining parts taken from reference TRBV28 and TRBJ1-1, reads DVKVTQSSRYLVKRTGEKVFLECVQDMDHENMFWYRQDPGLGLRLIYFSYDVKMKEKGDIPEGYSVSREKKERFSLILESASTNQTSMYLCASSLTGPARTRAFFGQGTRLTVV.

This clonotype was seen a handful of times. The V call is TRBV6-2 or TRBV6-3, the J call TRBJ2-1, with D tentatively TRBD2 (5 bases). V dropped 2 bases and J dropped 6 bases, with 17 bases sitting between them. The CDR3 loop spans 16 amino acids. Germline V gives CDR1 MNHEY, CDR2 SVGEGT. The CDR3 reads CASSYVLASWGNEQFF. CDR3 sequence (DNA): TGTGCCAGCAGTTACGTTTTGGCTAGCTGGGGCAATGAGCAGTTCTTC.